The sequence of this T cell receptor (beta chain) was determined in a study of shared clonotypes between healthy human individuals (dated by TCRdb to 2020 to 2021). For the study in its entirety: The cohort comprised a couple of women and a few men aged 18 to 49 years. Per donor, three plates each were used for CD4 naive and CD4 memory, two for CD8 naive, and one for CD8 memory. To estimate repertoire size and how much clonotypes are shared between individuals, the study performed deep sequencing of blood TCR repertoires from roughly five healthy adults. Different laboratories and diverse techniques were used to prepare libraries and sequence TCR repertoires, to increase sequencing depth and limit assay-specific biases. Between about 0.85 and 10 billion PBMCs per donor were obtained by leukapheresis.

TCR CDR3 regions were amplified from genomic DNA by multiplex PCR using the deep immunoSEQ assay. Extracted genomic DNA from each cell subset was distributed evenly across all wells of several immunoSEQ 96-well plates, and each plate was treated as a replicate. For sorted subsets, around 0.2 ug genomic DNA, equal to some 30,000 T cell genomes, was loaded into each replicate PCR. Purified libraries were measured with a Qubit 3.0 fluorometer, size-checked on a Bioanalyzer 2100, and measured again with the KAPA Library Quantification kit. Every immunoSEQ 96-well plate was sequenced on a separate single-read 150-cycle Illumina NextSeq 550 flow cell. The authors' pipeline ran thus. Because the immunoSEQ output included only junctional sequences and no quality scores, the filtering could not be the same as the filtering used for full-length reads. To assign V/J genes and CDR3, sequences were annotated against IMGT germline references using PyIR, a Python wrapper for IgBLAST v1.9. Reads were removed for weak V/J assignments (E-value above 1e-6), missing CDR3, stop codons, out-of-frame junctions, or ambiguous translated residues. V3J clonotypes were defined as sequences sharing the same inferred V gene, J gene, and CDR3 amino acid sequence. The percentage overlap between two repertoires was calculated by dividing the number of shared unique clonotypes by the size of the smaller repertoire. Richness of each repertoire was evaluated using RTK rarefaction, the Chao1 estimator, and Recon v2.1 estimates of unobserved clonotypes. Generation probabilities were computed with OLGA for all TCRbeta clonotypes obtained by the gDNA method from a handful of donors. Not all clones reach the TCRdb copy of this immuneACCESS table, which keeps in-frame sequences only. Checked studies attribute under half of the gap to unresolved V genes and leave the rest unexplained. V and J calls and clone size come straight from that table; D and trimming were deduced from the DNA. The sample table records 950,000 to 1,100,000 clones; around 74% of these occur just once. The ten largest clonotypes hold approximately 1.5% of the sample.

From a lookup of the germline V gene, CDR1 and CDR2 are MDHEN and SYDVKM. The germline ends are 18 bases apart after V is trimmed by 3 bases and J by 1 base. Counted from cysteine to phenylalanine, this CDR3 has 17 amino acids. The DNA shown is the 51-base CDR3, in frame from base 1. The donors were healthy, HIV-negative adults with no recently reported acute infections or vaccinations. All donors were Caucasian adults living in Nashville, Tennessee, USA. CD4+ T cells were enriched by magnetic negative selection, after which naive cells were positively selected on CD45RA and the negative fraction was taken as the memory subset. Blood was obtained by leukapheresis, after which PBMCs were separated by Ficoll-Histopaque density gradient centrifugation and cryopreserved in liquid nitrogen vapor phase. Purity and quantity of every magnetically sorted T cell population were checked by analytical flow cytometry. From each sorted fraction, genomic DNA was isolated and quantified by UV absorbance on a Nanodrop 2000c.

In the case of this clone: Its antigen target is currently unknown. Base quality data are lacking; no much larger clone is found one base away.

Beyond this particular receptor, the publication reports: Compared with non-shared clonotypes, clonotypes shared by all four sorted-subset donors had higher generation probabilities. Because the study included only a small number of donors, the genetic and exposure-history diversity represented was limited. Even with the large sequencing depth, rarefaction of the sorted-subset datasets indicated that sequencing was incomplete. Pairwise subsampling indicated that sequencing depth was expected to affect the degree of clonotype sharing among donors. Sampling was limited to blood, and TCR repertoires in tissue likely differ from TCR repertoires in blood. Sharing across several donors was observed for roughly 5% of naive CD4, over 3% of naive CD8, over 2% of memory CD4, and roughly 0.4% of memory CD8 clonotypes. Estimated clonotype richness was generally larger for naive than for memory subsets.

This receptor was identified in a man aged 18 to 29 in good health. The sequence is built from TRBV28 and TRBJ1-2; too little of a D gene remains to name it. The sample comprised memory CD4+ T cells sorted from blood. The cell subset or site label corresponds to: CD45RA-negative fraction. The CDR3 is CASSFAQVAPFNYGYTF. The DNA sequence is given as TGTGCCAGCAGTTTTGCGCAGGTCGCACCTTTTAACTATGGCTACACCTTC.